This entry lists 10 T cell receptor beta chains sequenced from one sample in a study of blood T cell repertoires in COVID-19. Profiled with immunoSEQ multiplex PCR; TCRdb holds only in-frame clones, not every one. The repertoire holds 150,000 to 200,000 clones, 84% seen once, with under 3.5% in the top ten. The sample taken for sequencing was peripheral blood. These receptors originate from a woman of 80 years or more with COVID-19, enrolled during active disease.

V is TRBV6-5 and J is TRBJ2-5; 12 nucleotides match TRBD2. The V gene end was trimmed by 2 bases and the J gene end by 4 bases; junction bases not matched to a gene: 5. Germline V gene data show CDR1 as MNHEY and CDR2 as SVGAGI. The CDR3 contains 16 residues. This CDR3 reads CASSYRGTSGSETQYF. The CDR3, as DNA: TGTGCCAGCAGTTACCGCGGGACTAGCGGGTCAGAGACCCAGTACTTC.

The chain employs TRBV5-1 and TRBJ2-2; 14 bases line up with TRBD2. The germline V gene has CDR1 SGHRS and CDR2 YFSETQ. There are 16 residues in the CDR3. Trimming took 4 bases from V and 6 from J; bases not matched to a gene: 5. The CDR3 loop is CASSHGLAGGSGELFF. CDR3 nucleotide sequence: TGCGCCAGCAGCCACGGACTAGCGGGAGGCTCCGGGGAGCTGTTTTTT.

The CDR3 DNA is TGTGCCAGCAGTTTAGGGCGCACAGATACGCAGTATTTT. Amino acids: CASSLGRTDTQYF. The chain links TRBV27 to TRBJ2-3; D not certain. The CDR3 sequence is 13 residues long. CDR1 MNHEY and CDR2 SMNVEV come from the germline V gene (reference sequence). Trimming took off 2 bases at V and 1 base at J, with 4 bases between the two ends.

The rearrangement joins TRBV4-3 to TRBJ1-3, with D maybe TRBD1 (5 bases). Germline CDR1 and CDR2: LGHNA and YSLEER. The CDR3 spans 15 residues. The ends were cut back, 1 base at V and 4 bases at J, with 11 bases in the middle. This chain's CDR3 is CASSQGQGLGNTIYF. The CDR3 DNA follows: TGCGCCAGCAGCCAAGGCCAGGGCTTGGGAAACACCATATATTTT.

The gene calls are TRBV28 and TRBJ2-7; the D gene is possibly TRBD2 (7 bases). This CDR3 spans 15 amino acids. Trimming pared 0 bases from V and 5 bases from J, leaving 14 bases between. Germline V lookup: CDR1 MDHEN, CDR2 SYDVKM. The CDR3 loop is CASSLWGGRGHEQYF. CDR3 DNA sequence: TGTGCCAGCAGTTTATGGGGGGGGCGCGGCCACGAGCAGTACTTC.

This clone was detected a few times. Just one base apart from a much larger clone, this may be a read error. This specimen includes other DNA sequences encoding the same CDR3. The chain has TRBV2 and TRBJ1-5, with TRBD1 identical over 10 bases. CDR1 is SNHLY and CDR2 is FYNNEI in the germline V gene. Unmatched junction bases numbered 1, after V lost 6 bases and J lost 5 bases. The CDR3 covers 13 residues. CDR3 amino acids: CASSGTGDQPQHF. The CDR3 DNA sequence: TGTGCCAGCAGCGGGACAGGGGATCAGCCCCAGCATTTT. Full variable domain (rest looked up from reference TRBV2 and TRBJ1-5): EPEVTQTPSHQVTQMGQEVILRCVPISNHLYFYWYRQILGQKVEFLVSFYNNEISEKSEIFDDQFSVERPDGSNFTLKIRSTKLEDSAMYFCASSGTGDQPQHFGDGTRLSIL.

J is TRBJ1-5 and V is TRBV18, with TRBD1 matching over 12 bases. The V gene's germline CDR1 is KGHSH and CDR2 LQKENI. V lost 4 bases, J lost 6 bases, and 7 bases stayed unmatched. The CDR3 extends over 16 amino acids. DNA of the CDR3: TGTGCCAGCTCACTAGGGACAGGGGGCAAGAGTCAGCCCCAGCATTTT. Its protein is CASSLGTGGKSQPQHF.

CDR3 protein: CASRMGQVTTYEQYF. CDR3 coding DNA: TGTGCCAGCAGAATGGGGCAGGTGACAACCTACGAGCAGTACTTC. The gene calls are TRBV6-5 and TRBJ2-7, with a tentative D call TRBD1 (5 bases). The CDR3 spans 15 residues. Trimming removed 6 bases from V and 2 bases from J, with 17 bases in between. Looked up from germline, CDR1 is MNHEY and CDR2 is SVGAGI.

This chain uses TRBV6-5 with TRBJ2-1; 10 bases align to TRBD1. The CDR3 has 14 amino acids. Per the germline V gene, CDR1 is MNHEY and CDR2 is SVGAGI. V lost 6 bases, J lost 6 bases, and 5 bases stayed unmatched. CDR3 coding DNA: TGTGCCAGCAGGACAGGGGGCGTCCCCAATGAGCAGTTCTTC. This gives the protein CASRTGGVPNEQFF.

This clone has a handful of counts. The chain employs TRBV10-1 and TRBJ2-2; TRBD2 matches 10 bases. Germline V CDR1 and CDR2: WNHNN, SYGVQD (reference sequence). The CDR3 contains 16 residues. V lost 5 bases, J lost 1 base, and 4 bases stayed unmatched. The CDR3 coding sequence is TGCGCCAGCAGTCGGACTAGCGGACGGAACACCGGGGAGCTGTTTTTT. This gives the protein CASSRTSGRNTGELFF.